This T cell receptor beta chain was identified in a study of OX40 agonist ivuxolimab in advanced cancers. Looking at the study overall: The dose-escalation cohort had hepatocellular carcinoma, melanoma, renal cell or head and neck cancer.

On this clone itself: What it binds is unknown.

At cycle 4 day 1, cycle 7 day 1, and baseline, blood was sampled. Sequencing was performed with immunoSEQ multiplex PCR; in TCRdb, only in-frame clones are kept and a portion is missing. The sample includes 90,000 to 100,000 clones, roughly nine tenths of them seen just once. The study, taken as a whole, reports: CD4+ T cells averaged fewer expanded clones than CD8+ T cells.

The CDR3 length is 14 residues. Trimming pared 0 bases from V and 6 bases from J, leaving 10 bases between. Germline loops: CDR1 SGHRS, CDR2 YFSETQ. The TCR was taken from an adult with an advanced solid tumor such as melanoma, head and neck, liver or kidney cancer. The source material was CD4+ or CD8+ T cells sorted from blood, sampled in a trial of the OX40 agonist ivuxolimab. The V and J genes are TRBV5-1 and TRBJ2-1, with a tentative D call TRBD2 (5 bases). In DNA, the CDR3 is TGCGCCAGCAGCTTGGCTGGGAGAGGCAATGAGCAGTTCTTC. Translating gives CASSLAGRGNEQFF.